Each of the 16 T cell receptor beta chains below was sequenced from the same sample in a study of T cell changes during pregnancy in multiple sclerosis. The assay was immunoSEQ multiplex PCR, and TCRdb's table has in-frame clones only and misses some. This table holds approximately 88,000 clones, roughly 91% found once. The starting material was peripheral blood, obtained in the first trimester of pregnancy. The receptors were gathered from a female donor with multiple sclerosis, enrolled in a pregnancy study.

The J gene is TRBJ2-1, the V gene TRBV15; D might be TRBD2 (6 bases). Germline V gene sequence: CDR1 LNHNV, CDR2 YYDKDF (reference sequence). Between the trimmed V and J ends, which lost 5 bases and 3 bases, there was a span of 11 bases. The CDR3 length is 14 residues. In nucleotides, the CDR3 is TGTGCCACCAGCCTCTCCGGGGGCTACAATGAGCAGTTCTTC. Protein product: CATSLSGGYNEQFF. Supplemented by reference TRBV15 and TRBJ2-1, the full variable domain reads DAMVIQNPRYQVTQFGKPVTLSCSQTLNHNVMYWYQQKSSQAPKLLFHYYDKDFNNEADTPDNFQSRRPNTSFCFLDIRSPGLGDTAMYLCATSLSGGYNEQFFGPGTRLTVL.

The CDR3 is CATKGRTNTEAFF. The CDR3 nucleotides read TGTGCCACGAAAGGGAGGACGAACACTGAAGCTTTCTTT. This chain uses TRBV5-5 with TRBJ1-1; no clear D. Per germline, CDR1 SGHKS and CDR2 YYEKEE (reference sequence). V dropped 9 bases and J dropped 1 base, with 13 bases sitting between them. The length of the CDR3 is 13 residues.

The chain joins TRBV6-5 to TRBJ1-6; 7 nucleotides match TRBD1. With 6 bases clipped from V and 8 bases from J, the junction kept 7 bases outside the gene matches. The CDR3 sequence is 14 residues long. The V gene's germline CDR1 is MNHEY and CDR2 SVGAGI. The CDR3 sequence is CASRRQGGDSPLHF. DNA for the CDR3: TGTGCCAGCAGACGACAGGGTGGGGATTCACCCCTCCACTTT.

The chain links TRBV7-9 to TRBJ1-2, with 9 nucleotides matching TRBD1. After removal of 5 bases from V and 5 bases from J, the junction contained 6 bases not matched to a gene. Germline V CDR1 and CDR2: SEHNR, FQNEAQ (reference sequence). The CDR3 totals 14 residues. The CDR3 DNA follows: TGTGCCAGCAGCCCCCCCGGGACAGGGTATGGCTACACCTTC. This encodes CASSPPGTGYGYTF. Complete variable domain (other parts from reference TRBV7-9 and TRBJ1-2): DTGVSQNPRHKITKRGQNVTFRCDPISEHNRLYWYRQTLGQGPEFLTYFQNEAQLEKSRLLSDRFSAERPKGSFSTLEIQRTEQGDSAMYLCASSPPGTGYGYTFGSGTRLTVV.

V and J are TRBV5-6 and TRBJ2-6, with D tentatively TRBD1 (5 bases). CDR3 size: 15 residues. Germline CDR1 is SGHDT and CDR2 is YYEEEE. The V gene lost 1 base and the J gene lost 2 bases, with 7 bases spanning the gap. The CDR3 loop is CASSLPGTGANVLTF. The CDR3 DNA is TGTGCCAGCAGCTTGCCAGGGACTGGGGCCAACGTCCTGACTTTC.

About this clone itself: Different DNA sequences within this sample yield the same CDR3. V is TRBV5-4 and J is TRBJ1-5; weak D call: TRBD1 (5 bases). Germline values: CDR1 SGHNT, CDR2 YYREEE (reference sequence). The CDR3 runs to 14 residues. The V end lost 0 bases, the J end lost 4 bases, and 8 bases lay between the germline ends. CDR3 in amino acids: CASSLAGGNQPQHF. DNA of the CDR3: TGTGCCAGCAGCTTGGCGGGGGGGAATCAGCCCCAGCATTTT.

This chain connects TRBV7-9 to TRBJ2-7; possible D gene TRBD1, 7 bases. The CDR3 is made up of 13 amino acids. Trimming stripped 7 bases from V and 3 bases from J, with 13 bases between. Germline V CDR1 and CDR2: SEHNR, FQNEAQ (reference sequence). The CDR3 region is CASTGGGGYEQYF. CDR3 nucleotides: TGTGCCAGCACAGGGGGAGGCGGCTACGAGCAGTACTTC.

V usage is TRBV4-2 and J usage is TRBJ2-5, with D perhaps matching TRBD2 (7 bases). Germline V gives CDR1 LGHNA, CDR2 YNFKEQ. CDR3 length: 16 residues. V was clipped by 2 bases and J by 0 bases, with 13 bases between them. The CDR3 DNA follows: TGTGCCAGCAGCCAAAAAGGGGGGGCCGACCAAGAGACCCAGTACTTC. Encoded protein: CASSQKGGADQETQYF.

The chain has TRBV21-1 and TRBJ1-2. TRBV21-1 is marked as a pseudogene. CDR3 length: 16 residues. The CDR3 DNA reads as TGTGCCAGCAGCAGCTTGGAGGAGGGAGGGATCTATGGCTACACCTTC. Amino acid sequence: CASSSLEEGGIYGYTF.

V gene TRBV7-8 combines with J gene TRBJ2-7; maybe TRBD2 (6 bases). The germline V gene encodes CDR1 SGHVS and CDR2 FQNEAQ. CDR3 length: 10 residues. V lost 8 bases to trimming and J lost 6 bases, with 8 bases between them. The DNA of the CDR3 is TGTGCCAGCGGAGGGAGCGAGCAGTACTTC. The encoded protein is CASGGSEQYF.

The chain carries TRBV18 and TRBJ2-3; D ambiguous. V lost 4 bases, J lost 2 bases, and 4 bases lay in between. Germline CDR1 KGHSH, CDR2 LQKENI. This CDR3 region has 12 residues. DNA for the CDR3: TGTGCCAGCTCACTCCTCACAGATACGCAGTATTTT. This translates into CASSLLTDTQYF. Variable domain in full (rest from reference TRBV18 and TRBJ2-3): NAGVMQNPRHLVRRRGQEARLRCSPMKGHSHVYWYRQLPEEGLKFMVYLQKENIIDESGMPKERFSAEFPKEGPSILRIQQVVRGDSAAYFCASSLLTDTQYFGPGTRLTVL.

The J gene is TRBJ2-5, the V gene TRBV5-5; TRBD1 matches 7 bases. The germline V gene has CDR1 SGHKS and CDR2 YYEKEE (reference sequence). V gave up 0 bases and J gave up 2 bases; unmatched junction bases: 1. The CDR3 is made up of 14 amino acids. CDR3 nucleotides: TGTGCCAGCAGCTTGGACAGGGGACAAGAGACCCAGTACTTC. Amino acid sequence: CASSLDRGQETQYF.

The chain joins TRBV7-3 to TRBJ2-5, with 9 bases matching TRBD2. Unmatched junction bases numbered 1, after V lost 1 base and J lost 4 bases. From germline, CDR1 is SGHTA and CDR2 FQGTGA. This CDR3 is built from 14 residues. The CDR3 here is CASSLSGGVETQYF. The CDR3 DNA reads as TGTGCCAGCAGCTTAAGCGGGGGGGTAGAGACCCAGTACTTC.

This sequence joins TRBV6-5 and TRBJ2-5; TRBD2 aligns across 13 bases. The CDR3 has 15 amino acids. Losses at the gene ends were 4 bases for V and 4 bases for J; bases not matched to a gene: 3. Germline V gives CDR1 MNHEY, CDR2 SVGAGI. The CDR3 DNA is TGTGCCAGCAGTTTCCGACTAGCGGGGGGAGAGACCCAGTACTTC. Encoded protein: CASSFRLAGGETQYF.

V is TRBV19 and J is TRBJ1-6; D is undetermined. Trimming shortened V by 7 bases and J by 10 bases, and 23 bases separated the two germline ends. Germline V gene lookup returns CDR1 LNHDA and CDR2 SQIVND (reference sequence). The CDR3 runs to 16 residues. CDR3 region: CASTPDTGFNYSPLHF. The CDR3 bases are TGTGCCAGTACCCCTGATACGGGTTTTAACTACTCACCCCTCCACTTT.

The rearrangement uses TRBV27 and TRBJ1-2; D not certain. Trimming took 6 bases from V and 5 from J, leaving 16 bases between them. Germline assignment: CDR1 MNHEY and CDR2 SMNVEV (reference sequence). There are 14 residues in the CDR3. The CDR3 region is CASSPAGTGYGYTF. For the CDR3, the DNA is TGTGCCAGCAGCCCGGCAGGTACTGGGTATGGCTACACCTTC.